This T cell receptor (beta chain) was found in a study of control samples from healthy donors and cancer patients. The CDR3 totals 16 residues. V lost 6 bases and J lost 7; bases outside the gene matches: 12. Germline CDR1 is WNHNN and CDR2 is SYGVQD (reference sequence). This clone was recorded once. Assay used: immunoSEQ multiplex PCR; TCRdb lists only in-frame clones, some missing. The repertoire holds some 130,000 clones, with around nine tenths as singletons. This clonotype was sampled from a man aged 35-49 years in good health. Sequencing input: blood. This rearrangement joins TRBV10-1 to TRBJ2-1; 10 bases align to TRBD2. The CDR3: CASRQDASGGANEQFF. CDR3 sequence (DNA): TGCGCCAGCAGGCAAGACGCTAGCGGGGGAGCTAATGAGCAGTTCTTC.